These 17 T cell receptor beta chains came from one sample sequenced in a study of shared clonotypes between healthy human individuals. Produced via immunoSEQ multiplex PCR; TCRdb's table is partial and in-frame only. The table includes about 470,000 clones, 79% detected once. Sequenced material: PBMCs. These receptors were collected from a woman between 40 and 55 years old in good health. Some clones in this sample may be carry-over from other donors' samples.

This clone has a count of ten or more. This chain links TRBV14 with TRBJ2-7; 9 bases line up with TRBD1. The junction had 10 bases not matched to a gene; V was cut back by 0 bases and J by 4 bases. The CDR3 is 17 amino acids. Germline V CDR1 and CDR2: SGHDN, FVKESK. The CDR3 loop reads CASSQDRGTGLWYEQYF. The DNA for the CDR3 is TGTGCCAGCAGCCAAGACAGAGGGACAGGGCTCTGGTACGAGCAGTACTTC.

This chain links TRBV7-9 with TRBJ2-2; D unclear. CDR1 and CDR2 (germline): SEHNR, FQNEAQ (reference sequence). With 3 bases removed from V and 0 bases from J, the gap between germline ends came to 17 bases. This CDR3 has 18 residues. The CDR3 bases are TGTGCCAGCAGCTTTCCTTGGGGTGGCAGCACGAACACCGGGGAGCTGTTTTTT. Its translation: CASSFPWGGSTNTGELFF.

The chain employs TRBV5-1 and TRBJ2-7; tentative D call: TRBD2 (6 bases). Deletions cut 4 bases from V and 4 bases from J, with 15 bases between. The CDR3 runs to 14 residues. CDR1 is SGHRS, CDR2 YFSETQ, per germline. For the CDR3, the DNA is TGCGCCAGCAGCCCCGGGAGCGAGGGGTACGAGCAGTACTTC. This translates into CASSPGSEGYEQYF.

The CDR3 DNA is TGCGCCAGCAGTGGACAGGGGGGTCAGCCCCAGCATTTT. Amino acid sequence: CASSGQGGQPQHF. This chain joins TRBV10-2 and TRBJ1-5; 9 bases match TRBD1. The V and J ends lost 4 bases and 6 bases, in that order; junction bases with no gene match: 1. The length of the CDR3 is 13 residues. The germline V gene has CDR1 WSHSY and CDR2 SAAADI.

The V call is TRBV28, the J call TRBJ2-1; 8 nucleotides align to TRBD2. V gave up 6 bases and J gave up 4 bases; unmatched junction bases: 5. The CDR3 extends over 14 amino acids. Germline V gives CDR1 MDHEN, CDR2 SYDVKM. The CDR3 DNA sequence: TGTGCCAGCAGCCCGGGAGGGAATTACAATGAGCAGTTCTTC. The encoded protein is CASSPGGNYNEQFF. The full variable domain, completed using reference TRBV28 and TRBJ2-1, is DVKVTQSSRYLVKRTGEKVFLECVQDMDHENMFWYRQDPGLGLRLIYFSYDVKMKEKGDIPEGYSVSREKKERFSLILESASTNQTSMYLCASSPGGNYNEQFFGPGTRLTVL.

CDR3 loop: CASSDTGHSSYEQYF. The CDR3, as DNA: TGTGCCAGCTCTGACACGGGACACAGCTCCTACGAGCAGTACTTC. V and J are TRBV18 and TRBJ2-7; TRBD1 might be the D (6 bases). This CDR3 region has 15 residues. V was trimmed by 6 bases and J by 0 bases, leaving 15 bases between them. Germline CDR1 and CDR2: KGHSH and LQKENI.

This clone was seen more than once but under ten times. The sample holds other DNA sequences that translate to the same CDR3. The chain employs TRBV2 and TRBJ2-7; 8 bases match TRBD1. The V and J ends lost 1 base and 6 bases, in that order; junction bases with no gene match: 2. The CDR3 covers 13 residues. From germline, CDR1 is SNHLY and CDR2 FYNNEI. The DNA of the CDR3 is TGTGCCAGCAGTGAAGTACAGGGGGGCGAGCAGTACTTC. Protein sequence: CASSEVQGGEQYF.

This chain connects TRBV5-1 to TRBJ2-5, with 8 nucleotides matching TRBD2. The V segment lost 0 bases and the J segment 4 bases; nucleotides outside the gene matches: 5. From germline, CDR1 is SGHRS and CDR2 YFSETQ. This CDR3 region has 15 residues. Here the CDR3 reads CASSLAGGVGETQYF. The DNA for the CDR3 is TGCGCCAGCAGCTTGGCCGGGGGGGTCGGAGAGACCCAGTACTTC.

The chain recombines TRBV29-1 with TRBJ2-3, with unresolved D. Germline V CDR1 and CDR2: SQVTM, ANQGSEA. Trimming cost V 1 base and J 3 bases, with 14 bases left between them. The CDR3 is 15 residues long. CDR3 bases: TGCAGCGTTGAAGGGGCCGTGGGTGGTACAGATACGCAGTATTTT. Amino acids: CSVEGAVGGTDTQYF.

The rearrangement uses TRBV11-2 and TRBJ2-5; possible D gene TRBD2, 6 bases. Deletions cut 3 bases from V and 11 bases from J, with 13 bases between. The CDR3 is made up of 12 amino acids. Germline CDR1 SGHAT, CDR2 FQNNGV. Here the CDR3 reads CASSFVGRGQYF. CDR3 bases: TGTGCCAGCAGCTTTGTCGGTCGGGGGCAGTACTTC.

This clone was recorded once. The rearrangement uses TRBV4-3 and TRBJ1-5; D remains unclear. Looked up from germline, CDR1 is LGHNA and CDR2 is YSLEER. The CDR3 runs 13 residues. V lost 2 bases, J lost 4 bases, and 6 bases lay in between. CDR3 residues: CASSQRKNQPQHF. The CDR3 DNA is TGCGCCAGCAGCCAACGGAAGAATCAGCCCCAGCATTTT.

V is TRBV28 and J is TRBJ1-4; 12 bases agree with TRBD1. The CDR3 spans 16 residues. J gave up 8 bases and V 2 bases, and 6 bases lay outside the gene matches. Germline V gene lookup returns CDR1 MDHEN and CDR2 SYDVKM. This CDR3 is CASSLPGQGANEKLFF. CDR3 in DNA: TGTGCCAGCAGTTTACCGGGACAGGGGGCGAACGAAAAACTGTTTTTT.

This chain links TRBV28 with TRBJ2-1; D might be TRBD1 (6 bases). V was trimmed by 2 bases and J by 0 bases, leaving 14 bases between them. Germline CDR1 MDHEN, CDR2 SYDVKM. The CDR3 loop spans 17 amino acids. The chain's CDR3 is CASSLIGTRRSYNEQFF. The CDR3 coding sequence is TGTGCCAGCAGTTTAATCGGGACACGACGCTCCTACAATGAGCAGTTCTTC.

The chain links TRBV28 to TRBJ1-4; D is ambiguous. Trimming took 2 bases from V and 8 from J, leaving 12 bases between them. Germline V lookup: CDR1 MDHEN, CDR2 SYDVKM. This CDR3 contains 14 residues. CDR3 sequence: CASSLEVRWEKLFF. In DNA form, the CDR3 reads TGTGCCAGCAGTTTAGAGGTCAGGTGGGAAAAACTGTTTTTT.

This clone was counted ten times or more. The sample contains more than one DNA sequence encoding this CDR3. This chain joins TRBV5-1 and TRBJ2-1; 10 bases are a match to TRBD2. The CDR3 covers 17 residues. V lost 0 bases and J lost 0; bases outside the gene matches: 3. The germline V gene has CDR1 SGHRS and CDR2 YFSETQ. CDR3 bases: TGCGCCAGCAGCTTGGAGGCTAGCGGGAGCTCCTACAATGAGCAGTTCTTC. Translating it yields CASSLEASGSSYNEQFF.

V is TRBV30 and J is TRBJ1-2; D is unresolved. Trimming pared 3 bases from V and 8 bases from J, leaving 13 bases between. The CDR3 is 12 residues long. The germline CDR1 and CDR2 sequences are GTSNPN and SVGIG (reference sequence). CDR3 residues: CAWSISPLGYTF. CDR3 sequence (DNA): TGTGCCTGGAGCATCAGCCCCTTGGGCTACACCTTC.

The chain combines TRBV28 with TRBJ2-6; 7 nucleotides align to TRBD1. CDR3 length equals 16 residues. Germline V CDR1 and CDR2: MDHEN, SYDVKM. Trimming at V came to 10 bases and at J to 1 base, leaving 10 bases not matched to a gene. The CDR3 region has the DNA TGTGCCACCGTTACAGGGGCCCCGTCTGGGGCCAACGTCCTGACTTTC. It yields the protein CATVTGAPSGANVLTF.